A selection of T cell receptor beta chains follows, all from one sample in a study of Ad26.COV2.S vaccination and SARS-CoV-2 variants. Profiling relied on immunoSEQ multiplex PCR, and the TCRdb table lists in-frame clones only, not all of them. This sample yields some 340,000 clones, of which around 83% are seen a single time; around 2% belongs to the top ten. Material: peripheral blood, obtained in a trial of Ad26.COV2.S vaccine versus placebo. The receptors derive from a person aged 18-60 years who received the Ad26.COV2.S COVID-19 vaccine or a placebo. Both conserved end residues are part of each CDR3. The D gene is left open where the match is weak. Not all rows give a size; the values are once, few, many and, for expanded clones, a class.

once	TRBJ1-5	17	TRBD1	TRBV28	CASSLGRTGAINQPQHF
-	TRBJ1-1	14	-	TRBV15	CATSTGTYTLEAFF
-	TRBJ1-5	14	-	TRBV7-8	CASSLDLGNQPQHF
-	TRBJ1-1	16	TRBD1	TRBV19	CASSIGRTGGNTEAFF
-	TRBJ2-5	16	TRBD2	TRBV6-6	CASSYSVLRGGKTQYF
-	TRBJ1-1	12	-	TRBV12-3/TRBV12-4	CASSFSGTEAFF
-	TRBJ1-1	13	-	TRBV6-6	CASSYSQNTEAFF
-	TRBJ2-7	12	-	TRBV6-5	CASRGRHYEQYF
-	TRBJ1-5	13	-	TRBV6-4	CASSRDFNQPQHF
-	TRBJ2-7	14	-	TRBV11-2	CASSFDRFSYEQYF
few	TRBJ1-4	15	-	TRBV9	CASSVGTPGGEKLFF
-	TRBJ1-2	15	TRBD1	TRBV5-4	CASSPRTGGGGGYTF
-	TRBJ2-5	11	-	TRBV3-1/TRBV3-2	CASRERETQYF
many	TRBJ2-2	16	-	TRBV13	CASSFLRGLNAGELFF
-	TRBJ1-3	15	-	TRBV9	CASSVGELSGNTIYF
-	TRBJ2-5	12	-	TRBV29-1	CSVAQRQETQYF
-	TRBJ2-6	15	-	TRBV15	CATSSQGPGANVLTF
-	TRBJ2-1	17	-	TRBV5-1	CASSLSTQGRSINEQFF
-	TRBJ2-6	16	-	TRBV5-4	CASSSGSNSGANVLTF
once	TRBJ1-2	13	-	TRBV5-6	CASSLGGSQVLPF
-	TRBJ2-3	15	TRBD1	TRBV24-1	CATSDRTGGTDTQYF
few	TRBJ1-2	14	-	TRBV9	CASSVQAANYGYTF
-	TRBJ1-6	16	-	TRBV4-3	CASSQDSTGLGSPLHF
once	TRBJ1-3	17	-	TRBV5-8	CASIFRGSTRSGNTIYF
-	TRBJ2-1	18	TRBD1	TRBV3-1/TRBV3-2	CASSQDLTGGLLSNEQFF
once	TRBJ2-2	13	-	TRBV5-1	CASRSWGFGELFF
-	TRBJ2-3	15	TRBD2	TRBV5-1	CASSLVAGEHNTQYF
-	TRBJ1-2	16	-	TRBV14	CASSQKMGRGSYGYTF
-	TRBJ2-5	16	TRBD1	TRBV7-9	CASSSTDRGWGETQYF
-	TRBJ1-3	16	-	TRBV11-2	CASKSWFSSSGNTIYF
-	TRBJ1-1	13	-	TRBV2	CASSVDLRAEAFF
-	TRBJ2-7	18	-	TRBV11-2	CASSLTLGGGQEYYEQYF
-	TRBJ2-6	19	TRBD1	TRBV6-6	CASSLQYRTGRSGANVLTF
-	TRBJ2-5	17	-	TRBV7-4	CASSSSSRQRKLETQYF
-	TRBJ1-5	15	-	TRBV11-1	CASSLSGSGNQPQHF
-	TRBJ2-2	14	-	TRBV4-3	CASSQVTGAGELFF
-	TRBJ2-2	12	-	TRBV12-5	CASGLGAGELFF
-	TRBJ1-5	14	TRBD1	TRBV2	CASSSGTGRQPQHF
-	TRBJ2-5	16	-	TRBV15	CATSRDHQTFLETQYF
-	TRBJ1-2	14	-	TRBV5-6	CASSPLPKQHGYTF
-	TRBJ1-1	14	-	TRBV5-4	CASSLVGMNTEAFF
-	TRBJ2-3	17	TRBD1	TRBV5-3	CARSGGTGCFRADTQYF
-	TRBJ2-3	13	TRBD2	TRBV3-1/TRBV3-2	CASPLAGIDTQYF
few	TRBJ2-7	15	-	TRBV7-2	CASSLDGGPATEQYF
-	TRBJ2-3	13	TRBD2	TRBV30	CAWSVPGGDTQYF
few	TRBJ2-2	14	-	TRBV30	CAWSVLGVPGELFF
-	TRBJ1-1	16	TRBD1	TRBV18	CASSPGTGDLYTEAFF
-	TRBJ1-6	17	-	TRBV30	CAWSDGLRSSYNSPLHF
-	TRBJ1-3	17	TRBD1	TRBV7-9	CASSSYGGQGKGNTIYF
-	TRBJ2-5	15	-	TRBV5-1	CASSQTGTQQETQYF
many	TRBJ2-2	15	-	TRBV15	CATSRAGMYTGELFF
-	TRBJ1-2	17	TRBD1	TRBV30	CAWSQDRVMFGDYGYTF
-	TRBJ2-3	15	-	TRBV5-1	CASSLGSGPTDTQYF